This T cell receptor beta chain originates from a study of blood T cells in healthy people across ages. Through a sample-barcoded 5' primer and a J-beta primer mix, a second PCR was run for about 6 to 11 cycles. TCRdb called the 5' RACE reads again in MiXCR, with one record for every CDR3 protein. This sample carries nearly 800,000 distinct CDR3 sequences, 20% to 30% of them seen once, and the ten largest clones take 3% to 4%. The J segment lost 4 bases and the V segment lost 8 bases, leaving 9 bases of the junction unmatched. Germline V gene sequence: CDR1 ENHRY, CDR2 SYGVKD. The CDR3 has 14 residues. The data were also submitted as part of a second study, on T cells of mothers and their children.

Sequencing was done on a sample of blood. The V and J genes are TRBV10-3 and TRBJ2-3; 7 bases match TRBD2. This TCR was sampled from a boy aged 10-17 years in good health. The CDR3 loop reads CAIGGVAGSDTQYF. CDR3 DNA: TGTGCCATCGGGGGGGTAGCGGGTTCAGATACGCAGTATTTT.